This T cell receptor beta chain was found in a study of T cells after yellow fever vaccination. Study-level results: In FACS-sorted repertoires, abundant clonotypes from the bulk population could appear as contaminants. Some clonotypes, a small share, were shared between CD4 and CD8 compartments.

This clonotype was counted between two and nine times. Its target is not known. Researchers made TCR cDNA using 5'RACE template switching, and this step added a universal primer site and UMIs. MiXCR, applied by TCRdb to the 5' RACE reads, yields one record per CDR3 protein. Among roughly 250,000 distinct CDR3 sequences, over 10% were seen once, and the ten largest hold about 0.54%. Germline V gene data show CDR1 as MDHEN and CDR2 as SYDVKM. The CDR3 totals 15 residues. The V and J ends lost 3 bases and 0 bases, in that order; junction bases with no gene match: 3. The TCR sequence derives from a man aged 25 to 45 who received the YFV17D yellow fever vaccine. The starting material was CD4+ T cells sorted from PBMCs, obtained 45 days after the yellow fever booster vaccination. The J gene is TRBJ2-7, the V gene TRBV28; the match to TRBD2 covers 9 bases. The CDR3 DNA follows: TGTGCCAGCAGTTTTATTAGCGGGGGCTCCTACGAGCAGTACTTC. Its protein product is CASSFISGGSYEQYF.